The clone carrying this T cell receptor beta chain was seen a few times. The antigen remains undetermined. The V gene lost 0 bases and the J gene lost 0 bases, with 10 bases spanning the gap. The CDR3 runs to 16 residues. Germline CDR1 reads SGDLS; CDR2 reads YYNGEE. This record comes from a study of cytomegalovirus exposure and HLA in healthy donors. Study results and caveats: There were some V segments, including TRBV6-2 and TRBV6-3, excluded as indistinguishable. It was reportedly the case that the classifier diagnosed cytomegalovirus status with high specificity and sensitivity. Researchers reported in a later analysis that common viral pathogens appeared linked to several top clusters. When a later analysis compared HLA-associated TCR beta chains with equally common others, the HLA-associated chains turned out to be more clonally expanded and to have lower generation probabilities.

Primers included in the PCR were 60 Vbeta and 13 Jbeta primers. Sequenced by immunoSEQ multiplex PCR; TCRdb stores in-frame clones only, minus some. The profile covers some 150,000 clones, with 60% to 80% appearing a single time and roughly 0.69% taken by the ten largest. This clonotype originated in a male donor in good health and CMV-seronegative. The sample taken for sequencing was PBMCs. The chain is built from TRBV9 and TRBJ2-1; D call uncertain. CDR3 nucleotide sequence: TGTGCCAGCAGCGTAGATCCGACTCCCTCCTACAATGAGCAGTTCTTC. Its protein is CASSVDPTPSYNEQFF.